This T cell receptor (beta chain) stems from a study of T cell repertoires in cytomegalovirus infection. Study in general: HLA-B-restricted CMV epitopes that are well studied, plus recently identified HLA-C-restricted ones, were used by the study. Public TCR beta signatures marked donors with CMV infection and the matching HLA.

TCRdb redid the calling of the reads with MiXCR, one entry per CDR3 protein. The sample holds about a million distinct CDR3 sequences, roughly 30% seen once. Whole-study results and caveats: Cumulative public TCR beta family frequency identified carriers of CMV plus the relevant HLA. Predominance within the ex vivo response was attributable to HLA-C-restricted CMV-specific TCR beta clonotypes.

Details on this clonotype: The antigen is unknown.

The TCR originated in a human donor in good health (CMV status not recorded). Some clones in this sample may be carry-over from other donors' samples. The input for sequencing was cultured CD8+ T cells from PBMCs, taken from culture after CMV antigen stimulation.

CDR3 loop: CASSSRAGANDEKLFF. The CDR3 bases are TGTGCCAGCAGCTCTCGAGCGGGCGCAAATGATGAAAAACTGTTTTTT. The J gene is TRBJ1-4, the V gene TRBV13; D gene ambiguous. V lost 4 bases to trimming and J lost 6 bases, with 18 bases between them. The CDR3 sequence is 16 residues long. Germline V lookup: CDR1 PRHDT, CDR2 FYEKMQ (reference sequence).